This TCR beta chain was captured by sequencing in a study of blood T cell repertoires in COVID-19. Study summary: There were acute and convalescent COVID-19 samples, and they came from the United States, Italy and Spain. From T cells, B-cell-depleted T cells, or PBMCs came the material, which was cDNA or gDNA.

Original methodology: Nucleated cell number was recorded as an estimate derived from reference gene primer amplification. Only in-frame clones appear in the TCRdb table, and some are missing; sequencing was by immunoSEQ multiplex PCR. That table supplies the V and J calls and clone size; D and trimming were determined from the DNA. This sample carries about 320,000 clones, around 88% of them seen once, and the ten largest clones take 1.6%. Germline lookup yields CDR1 SGHDN and CDR2 FVKESK. This CDR3 region has 15 residues. Germline trimming cut 5 bases from V and 0 bases from J; bases unmatched to any gene: 6.

This rearrangement joins TRBV14 to TRBJ1-1; 7 bases are a match to TRBD1. The receptor comes from a woman aged 25 to 45 with COVID-19, enrolled during active disease. Material: peripheral blood. CDR3 sequence: CASSFPGGLNTEAFF. In DNA, the CDR3 is TGTGCCAGCAGCTTCCCAGGGGGTCTGAACACTGAAGCTTTCTTT.